This TCR beta chain was captured by sequencing in a study of response to subunit inactivated influenza vaccine. Notes on the study in general: The authors suggested that every seasonal influenza vaccination recruits few new T cells.

V was clipped by 7 bases and J by 4 bases; unmatched bases: 10. CDR3 length: 14 amino acids. Germline V CDR1 and CDR2: SQVTM, ANQGSEA. A note on this clonotype: Its matching antigen is unknown.

Each CDR3 protein gets one entry after TCRdb re-called the RT-PCR reads with MiXCR. The sample includes roughly 700,000 distinct CDR3 sequences, approximately 15% seen only once; the top ten take roughly 6.4%. The material sequenced was PBMCs from blood, taken 14 to 15 days before vaccination. J is TRBJ2-1 and V is TRBV29-1; 7 bases line up with TRBD2. The receptor was derived from a man aged 45-65 years who received an inactivated influenza vaccine. The CDR3 protein is CSAIGWEGYNEQFF. The CDR3 DNA reads as TGCAGCGCCATCGGGTGGGAGGGGTACAATGAGCAGTTCTTC.